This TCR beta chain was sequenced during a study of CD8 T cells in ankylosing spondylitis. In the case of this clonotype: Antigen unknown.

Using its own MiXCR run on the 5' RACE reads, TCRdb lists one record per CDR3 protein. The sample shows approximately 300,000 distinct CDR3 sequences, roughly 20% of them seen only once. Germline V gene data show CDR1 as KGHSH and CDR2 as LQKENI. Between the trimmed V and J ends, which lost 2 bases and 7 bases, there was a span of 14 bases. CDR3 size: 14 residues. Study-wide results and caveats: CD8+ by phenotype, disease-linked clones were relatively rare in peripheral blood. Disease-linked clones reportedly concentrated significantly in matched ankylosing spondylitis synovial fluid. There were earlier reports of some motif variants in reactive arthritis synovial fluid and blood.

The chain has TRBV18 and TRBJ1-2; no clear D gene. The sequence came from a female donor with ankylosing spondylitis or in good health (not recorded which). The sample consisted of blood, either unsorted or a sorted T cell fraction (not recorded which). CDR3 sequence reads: CASSPGNRFSGYTF. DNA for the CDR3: TGTGCCAGCTCACCAGGGAATAGGTTCTCTGGCTACACCTTC.